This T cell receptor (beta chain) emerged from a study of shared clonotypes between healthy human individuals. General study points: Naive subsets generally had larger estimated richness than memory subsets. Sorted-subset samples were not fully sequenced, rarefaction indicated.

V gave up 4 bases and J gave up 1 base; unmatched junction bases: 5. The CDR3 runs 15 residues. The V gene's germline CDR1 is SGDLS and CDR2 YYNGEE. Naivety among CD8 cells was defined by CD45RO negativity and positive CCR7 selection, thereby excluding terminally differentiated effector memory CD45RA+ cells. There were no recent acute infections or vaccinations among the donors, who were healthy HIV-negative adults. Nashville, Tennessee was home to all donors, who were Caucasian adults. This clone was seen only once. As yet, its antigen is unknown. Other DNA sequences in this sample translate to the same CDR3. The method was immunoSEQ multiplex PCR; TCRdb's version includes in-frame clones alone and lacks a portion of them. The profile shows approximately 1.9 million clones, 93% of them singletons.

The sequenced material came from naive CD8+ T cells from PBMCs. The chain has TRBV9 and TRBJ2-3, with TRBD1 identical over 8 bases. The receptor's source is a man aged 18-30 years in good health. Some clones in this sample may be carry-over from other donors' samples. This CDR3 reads CASSPGTGGTDTQYF. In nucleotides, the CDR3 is TGTGCCAGCAGCCCTGGGACAGGCGGCACAGATACGCAGTATTTT.